This T cell receptor (beta chain) was identified during a study of PD-1 blockade in classical Hodgkin lymphoma (dated by TCRdb to 2020 to 2021). Regarding the study in general: Nivolumab dosing was 3 mg/kg intravenously every 2 weeks, continuing until either disease progression or unacceptable toxicity. To define a peripheral blood immune signature of response to PD-1 blockade in classical Hodgkin lymphoma, the study combined TCR beta sequencing with CyTOF. What the work shows at the level of the full study, not this receptor alone: Lower diversity was seen in patients whose nivolumab began less than 1 year after ASCT, and these patients were left out of later analyses so that immune reconstitution would not confound the results. Newly diagnosed patients were reported to have lower baseline TCR diversity than healthy donors, and relapsed/refractory patients were reported to have lower baseline TCR diversity still. By C4D1, a significant rise was seen in CD4+ TCR diversity but not in CD8+ TCR diversity (p=0.0027 vs p=0.16), and the rise was most apparent among complete responders (p=0.02). Trial patients achieving complete response had baseline diversity similar to newly diagnosed patients, whereas partial responders and progressors had significantly lower diversity. Only a single clinical trial cohort was studied, and what caused the repertoire differences, possibly disease activity or prior therapy, remained undefined.

What this sample's time point label stands for: cycle 1 day 1 (C1D1), immediately before nivolumab initiation. Relapse after autologous stem cell transplantation had occurred in all trial patients, and cohorts A, B and C were distinguished by prior brentuximab vedotin exposure. The trial cohort included 50 to 70 patients with relapsed/refractory classical Hodgkin lymphoma, and each patient had a best overall response of complete response, partial response or progressive disease. Single-agent nivolumab was administered to trial patients in the multi-cohort phase II CheckMate 205 trial. An independent review committee assessed best overall response by applying the 2007 International Working Group response criteria. Trial PBMCs were collected immediately before nivolumab initiation (C1D1) and during therapy at cycle 2 day 1 and cycle 4 day 1. Peripheral blood was collected in 8 mL Vacutainer Cell Preparation Tubes, from which PBMCs were isolated by centrifugation and then cryopreserved.

For this clone: Its antigen remains unidentified. No base qualities exist here, and no much larger clone lies one base off it.

CDR1 and CDR2 are drawn from the germline V gene: LGHNT, FRNRAP. Relative to germline, V is 0 bases shorter and J is 0 bases shorter, with 12 bases between their ends. The CDR3 has 16 amino acids, counting the end cysteine and phenylalanine. Only CDR3 DNA remains: 48 bases, in frame from the first base. The Qiagen DNeasy kit was used to extract genomic DNA both from unsorted PBMCs and from the negatively selected CD4+ and CD8+ fractions. Amplification of TCR beta CDR3 regions was done by immunoSEQ multiplex PCR with primers that anneal to V and J segments. A synthetic immune receptor repertoire was used to minimize amplification bias, and any residual bias was removed computationally once sequencing was done. The authors' pipeline ran thus. Repertoire diversity was quantified as the Shannon entropy index using custom Python scripts. Unsorted, CD4+ and CD8+ repertoires were analyzed separately, except in combined analyses where CD4+ and CD8+ sequences were merged in silico. A clone counted as expanded when the clone's frequency after treatment rose at least 2-fold relative to C1D1, and clones undetected at baseline were given a pseudocount of 0.5. Clones with 0 or 1 copy at C1D1 were defined as singleton clones, while clones with 2 or more copies were defined as non-singleton clones. Clones expanded in unsorted samples were assigned a CD4+, CD8+ or unknown annotation through matching of protein sequences in sorted samples from the same patient. Wilcoxon tests were applied to paired samples to test diversity changes from C1D1 to C4D1. Drawn from immuneACCESS, this table holds only the in-frame rearrangements with V and J called that TCRdb kept. Clones are partly lost; checked studies trace under half to an unresolved V gene and leave the rest unexplained. V and J calls plus clone size are reproduced from that table; the DNA served to infer D and trimming. Across this sample there are some 41,000 clones, with 60% to 85% seen only once. The top ten hold roughly 9.7% of the sample.

This sample comprised peripheral blood mononuclear cells (PBMCs), obtained at baseline. The chain couples TRBV12-5 to TRBJ2-7; the D gene is tentatively TRBD1 or TRBD2, each matching 5 bases. The sequence was obtained from a human donor with classical Hodgkin lymphoma. The nucleotides read TGTGCTAGTGGTTTGGTAATCGGGGCATTCTCCTACGAGCAGTACTTC. Its translation is CASGLVIGAFSYEQYF.